Listed below are T cell receptor beta chains from one sample, sequenced in a study of PD-1 blockade in classical Hodgkin lymphoma. Profiled with immunoSEQ multiplex PCR; TCRdb holds only in-frame clones, not every one. The sample lists tens of thousands of clones, 75% to 95% occurring once. Sequences were derived from CD4+ T cells from blood, sampled at baseline. These receptors were obtained from a human donor with classical Hodgkin lymphoma. CDR3s include the opening cysteine and the closing phenylalanine or tryptophan. Fields, in order: clone size, D gene, V gene, J gene, CDR3 protein, CDR3 DNA. The D gene is left open where the match is weak. Some rows mark clone size as missing; the rest say once, few, many or name a class of expanded clone.

>NA|NA|TRBV7-5|TRBJ2-7
CVRTNQWGIPYEQYF
TGTGTCAGAACCAATCAGTGGGGTATCCCCTACGAGCAGTACTTC
>few|NA|TRBV18|TRBJ1-1
CASSPHGQLNTEAFF
TGTGCCAGCTCACCACATGGACAGCTGAACACTGAAGCTTTCTTT
>NA|TRBD1|TRBV28|TRBJ1-1
CASSLIRQGGSMNTEAFF
TGTGCCAGCAGTTTAATCCGACAGGGAGGATCCATGAACACTGAAGCTTTCTTT
>NA|NA|TRBV6-6|TRBJ2-3
CASRQPSTDTQYF
TGTGCCAGCAGACAGCCTAGCACAGATACGCAGTATTTT
>NA|TRBD2|TRBV27|TRBJ2-1
CASSFSPGGHNEQFF
TGTGCCAGCAGTTTCTCCCCGGGAGGTCACAATGAGCAGTTCTTC
>NA|TRBD2|TRBV6-5|TRBJ2-7
CASGLRREGEQYF
TGTGCCAGCGGTCTCCGGCGGGAGGGCGAGCAGTACTTC
>NA|NA|TRBV5-1|TRBJ2-3
CASSPMGAFDTQYF
TGCGCCAGCAGCCCGATGGGCGCATTCGATACGCAGTATTTT
>NA|TRBD1|TRBV5-1|TRBJ1-1
CASSGMGTAFEAFF
TGCGCCAGCAGCGGAATGGGGACAGCCTTTGAAGCTTTCTTT
>NA|NA|TRBV7-2|TRBJ2-7
CASINPGRWTYEQYF
TGTGCCAGCATCAACCCCGGCCGGTGGACCTACGAGCAGTACTTC
>NA|NA|TRBV28|TRBJ1-2
CASSSHGGTARDGYTF
TGTGCCAGCAGTTCCCACGGGGGAACAGCAAGGGATGGCTACACCTTC
>once|TRBD2|TRBV7-6|TRBJ2-7
CASSLAPQASGTYEQYF
TGTGCCAGCAGCTTAGCCCCTCAGGCTAGCGGGACCTACGAGCAGTACTTC
>NA|TRBD1|TRBV6-1|TRBJ2-1
CASSIRDRGIGEQFF
TGTGCCAGCAGCATCCGGGACAGGGGAATTGGTGAGCAGTTCTTC
>NA|TRBD2|TRBV6-5|TRBJ2-7
CASRQTSGKTYEQYF
TGTGCCAGCAGGCAAACTAGCGGGAAGACCTACGAGCAGTACTTC
>NA|NA|TRBV11-3|TRBJ2-5
CASSPGGRGGTQYF
TGTGCCAGCAGCCCTGGGGGCAGGGGTGGGACCCAGTACTTC
>NA|NA|TRBV5-4|TRBJ1-1
CASTMGAAMFMNTEAFF
TGTGCCAGCACCATGGGTGCCGCCATGTTCATGAACACTGAAGCTTTCTTT
>NA|TRBD1|TRBV4-2|TRBJ1-5
CASSPGQGGNQPQHF
TGTGCCAGCAGCCCAGGACAGGGGGGCAATCAGCCCCAGCATTTT
>few|NA|TRBV6-6|TRBJ2-1
CATQIRQWNEQFF
TGTGCCACCCAGATCCGCCAATGGAATGAGCAGTTCTTC
>NA|TRBD1|TRBV30|TRBJ2-2
CASTPGQAAGELFF
TGTGCCTCTACCCCGGGACAGGCGGCCGGGGAGCTGTTTTTT
>NA|NA|TRBV30|TRBJ2-1
CAWSVQRLQGEQFF
TGTGCCTGGAGTGTACAGCGGCTACAAGGAGAGCAGTTCTTC
>NA|TRBD2|TRBV7-2|TRBJ2-7
CASSLSFSGSYEQYF
TGTGCCAGCAGCTTATCATTCAGCGGGAGCTACGAGCAGTACTTC
>NA|NA|TRBV18|TRBJ1-5
CASSLLPNQPQHF
TGTGCCAGCTCACTCCTACCAAATCAGCCCCAGCATTTT
>NA|TRBD1|TRBV2|TRBJ2-5
CASSSDRGHGTQYF
TGTGCCAGCTCTTCGGACAGGGGCCATGGGACCCAGTACTTC
>NA|TRBD2|TRBV27|TRBJ2-1
CASSGSGSIYEQFF
TGTGCCAGCAGTGGGAGCGGGAGCATCTATGAGCAGTTCTTC
>NA|NA|TRBV5-5|TRBJ2-7
CASSWVTGSYEQYF
TGTGCCAGCAGCTGGGTGACAGGCTCCTACGAGCAGTACTTC
>NA|TRBD1|TRBV4-1|TRBJ2-6
CASSQEGGTGIISGANVLTF
TGCGCCAGCAGCCAAGAGGGCGGGACAGGCATCATCTCTGGGGCCAACGTCCTGACTTTC
>NA|NA|TRBV5-6|TRBJ2-3
CASNRFDTQYF
TGTGCCAGCAATCGGTTCGATACGCAGTATTTT
>NA|TRBD1|TRBV27|TRBJ2-1
CASSLLGQGYNEQFF
TGTGCCAGCAGTTTACTGGGACAGGGCTACAATGAGCAGTTCTTC
>once|NA|TRBV19|TRBJ1-2
CASSITVGGPSSFYGYTF
TGTGCCAGTAGTATTACCGTTGGAGGACCCTCGTCCTTCTATGGCTACACCTTC
>once|TRBD2|TRBV10-2|TRBJ2-1
CASSVTRLAGLNEQFF
TGCGCCAGCAGTGTCACGAGGCTAGCGGGATTGAATGAGCAGTTCTTC
>NA|NA|TRBV2|TRBJ2-4
CASSEWGPKNF
TGTGCCAGCAGTGAGTGGGGCCCCAAGAACTTC